This passage covers 20 T cell receptor beta chains from one sample sequenced in a study of blood T cell dynamics during melanoma immunotherapy. Time point noted: week 3, after first cycle of checkpoint inhibitor. Assay used: immunoSEQ multiplex PCR; TCRdb lists only in-frame clones, some missing. Of 6,000 or so clones listed, approximately 91% were seen once; the top ten hold about 5%. Sequenced here: blood, sampled from a patient treated with checkpoint blockade. The origin of the receptors is a human donor with melanoma.

V is TRBV4-2 and J is TRBJ2-1; TRBD1 agrees at 10 bases. Germline assignment: CDR1 LGHNA and CDR2 YNFKEQ. The length of the CDR3 is 15 residues. V was clipped by 5 bases and J by 6 bases; unmatched bases: 7. The CDR3 protein is CASSFSGTGVNEQFF. CDR3 DNA sequence: TGTGCCAGCAGCTTTTCCGGGACAGGGGTCAATGAGCAGTTCTTC.

This clone was seen once. This chain joins TRBV18 and TRBJ2-5; 12 bases align to TRBD2. Judging by the DNA end, TRBJ2-7 fits better; the J call may be wrong. The CDR3 length is 15 residues. Per germline, CDR1 KGHSH and CDR2 LQKENI. The CDR3 sequence: CASSPGLAGPYEQYF. As DNA, the CDR3 is TGTGCCAGCTCACCGGGACTAGCGGGCCCCTACGAGCAGTACTTC.

This rearrangement joins TRBV2 to TRBJ2-5; D possibly corresponds to TRBD1 (9 bases). The CDR3 consists of 16 residues. CDR1 is SNHLY, CDR2 FYNNEI, per germline. V was cut by 6 bases and J by 4 bases, with 21 bases left in between. This CDR3 reads CASRPRTGAGGETQYF. The CDR3 DNA is TGTGCCAGCAGACCCCGGACAGGGGCGGGAGGAGAGACCCAGTACTTC.

The CDR3 region is CASSPTNGFIAEAFF. In DNA, the CDR3 is TGTGCCAGCAGCCCGACAAACGGGTTTATCGCTGAAGCTTTCTTT. This chain joins TRBV28 and TRBJ1-1, with D uncertain. The germline V and J ends were trimmed by 6 bases and 6 bases, with 20 bases remaining between them. The V gene's germline CDR1 is MDHEN and CDR2 SYDVKM. CDR3 length equals 15 residues.

The chain combines TRBV5-6 with TRBJ2-7, with D possibly matching TRBD2 (6 bases). V was clipped by 4 bases and J by 7 bases, with 15 bases between them. CDR1 and CDR2 (germline): SGHDT, YYEEEE. The CDR3 spans 13 residues. The CDR3 nucleotides are TGTGCCAGCAGCACGGGACTCGCTCGGGAGCAGTACTTC. This codes for CASSTGLAREQYF. The full variable domain, rest sourced from reference TRBV5-6 and TRBJ2-7, is DAGVTQSPTHLIKTRGQQVTLRCSPKSGHDTVSWYQQALGQGPQFIFQYYEEEERQRGNFPDRFSGHQFPNYSSELNVNALLLGDSALYLCASSTGLAREQYFGPGTRLTVT.

This clone occurred a few times. V and J are TRBV11-2 and TRBJ1-2, with 9 bases fitting TRBD1. With 5 bases clipped from V and 7 bases from J, the junction kept 5 bases outside the gene matches. The CDR3 spans 13 residues. Per germline, CDR1 SGHAT and CDR2 FQNNGV. The CDR3 bases are TGTGCCAGCAGCCGCGGGACAGGGCTTGGCTACACCTTC. The encoded protein is CASSRGTGLGYTF.

This chain's CDR3 is CASSLKRGNSPLHF. CDR3 DNA sequence: TGTGCCAGCAGCCTGAAAAGGGGGAATTCACCCCTCCACTTT. The J gene is TRBJ1-6, the V gene TRBV6-5; possible D gene TRBD1, 6 bases. From germline, CDR1 is MNHEY and CDR2 SVGAGI. The CDR3 consists of 14 residues. V lost 6 bases, J lost 7 bases, and 13 bases lay in between.

V gene TRBV5-1 combines with J gene TRBJ1-2, with D maybe TRBD1 (5 bases). Trimming removed 4 bases at V and 4 bases at J, with 17 bases between. The CDR3 runs 15 residues. Germline values: CDR1 SGHRS, CDR2 YFSETQ. DNA for the CDR3: TGCGCCAGCAGCGGGTCGACAGAGTACCTCTATGGCTACACCTTC. Protein sequence: CASSGSTEYLYGYTF. Variable domain in full (rest from reference TRBV5-1 and TRBJ1-2): KAGVTQTPRYLIKTRGQQVTLSCSPISGHRSVSWYQQTPGQGLQFLFEYFSETQRNKGNFPGRFSGRQFSNSRSEMNVSTLELGDSALYLCASSGSTEYLYGYTFGSGTRLTVV.

This chain's CDR3 is CASSYSQGGYNEQFF. The CDR3, as DNA: TGTGCCAGCAGTTACTCACAGGGGGGCTACAATGAGCAGTTCTTC. The V call is TRBV6-5, the J call TRBJ2-1; 8 bases are a match to TRBD1. This CDR3 contains 15 residues. The ends lost 0 bases at V and 3 bases at J; junction bases unmatched: 1. CDR1 and CDR2 from the germline V gene are MNHEY and SVGAGI.

This chain connects TRBV9 to TRBJ2-7, with D possibly called TRBD1 or TRBD2 (6 bases each). The V and J ends lost 0 bases and 5 bases respectively, with 12 bases between them. CDR3 length: 14 residues. Looked up from germline, CDR1 is SGDLS and CDR2 is YYNGEE. The CDR3 DNA reads as TGTGCCAGCAGCGTAGGTGGGGGGCGTGACGAGCAGTACTTC. Translation: CASSVGGGRDEQYF.

This clone counts as large. The chain has TRBV11-1 and TRBJ2-1; 8 nucleotides align to TRBD1. This CDR3 contains 13 residues. V shed 5 bases, J shed 9 bases, and the junction held 6 bases outside the gene matches. Per the germline V gene, CDR1 is SGHAT and CDR2 is FQDESV (reference sequence). The CDR3 nucleotides are TGTGCCAGCAGCAGAAGACAGGGGACTGAGCAGTTCTTC. Its protein is CASSRRQGTEQFF. Full variable domain (rest looked up from reference TRBV11-1 and TRBJ2-1): EAEVAQSPRYKITEKSQAVAFWCDPISGHATLYWYRQILGQGPELLVQFQDESVVDDSQLPKDRFSAERLKGVDSTLKIQPAELGDSAMYLCASSRRQGTEQFFGPGTRLTVL.

The rearrangement joins TRBV9 to TRBJ2-5; no firm D call. V lost 2 bases and J lost 5, with 10 bases in between. The V gene's germline CDR1 is SGDLS and CDR2 YYNGEE. The CDR3 loop spans 13 amino acids. The CDR3 sequence: CASSVNTPETQYF. The CDR3 DNA follows: TGTGCCAGCAGCGTCAATACCCCTGAGACCCAGTACTTC.

The V call is TRBV7-9, the J call TRBJ2-7; D is unresolved. Germline V gene lookup returns CDR1 SEHNR and CDR2 FQNEAQ (reference sequence). V was shortened by 5 bases and J by 3 bases, with 11 bases between the two germline ends. The CDR3 has 13 residues. The CDR3 sequence is CASSPRLGYEQYF. The CDR3 region has the DNA TGTGCCAGCAGCCCAAGGTTAGGCTACGAGCAGTACTTC.

The V call is TRBV7-2, the J call TRBJ1-2, with TRBD1 identical over 9 bases. The CDR3 has 15 amino acids. The germline V gene encodes CDR1 SGHTA and CDR2 FQGNSA. V lost 1 base and J lost 5; bases outside the gene matches: 5. CDR3 in DNA: TGTGCCAGCAGCTTAGAGGGGGACAGGGTGTATGGCTACACCTTC. Its protein is CASSLEGDRVYGYTF.

V is TRBV5-4 and J is TRBJ2-5; D is perhaps TRBD2 (6 bases). The CDR3 is made up of 14 amino acids. The V gene's germline CDR1 is SGHNT and CDR2 YYREEE (reference sequence). Trimming cost V 4 bases and J 2 bases, with 12 bases left between them. DNA of the CDR3: TGTGCCAGCAGCGCACCGGGACTTCAAGAGACCCAGTACTTC. This translates into CASSAPGLQETQYF.

In DNA, the CDR3 is TGTGCCAGCAGTCCCCAACCGGTAGGGGCTGGCTACACCTTC. It translates to CASSPQPVGAGYTF. V usage is TRBV6-5 and J usage is TRBJ1-2, with D possibly matching TRBD1 (5 bases). V gave up 5 bases and J gave up 7 bases, with 17 bases separating them. Germline CDR1 MNHEY, CDR2 SVGAGI. CDR3 length: 14 residues.

This clone was seen a single time. The chain employs TRBV30 and TRBJ1-6; no firm D call. The V end was cut by 0 bases, the J end by 5 bases, with 5 bases between. The CDR3 spans 13 residues. Germline V gene sequence: CDR1 GTSNPN, CDR2 SVGIG (reference sequence). The CDR3, as DNA: TGTGCCTGGAGTGTAGTAGATAATTCACCCCTCCACTTT. Encoded protein: CAWSVVDNSPLHF.

This clone showed up just once. The V and J genes are TRBV28 and TRBJ2-7; D is undetermined. Trimming removed 7 bases at V and 2 bases at J, with 18 bases between. Germline lookup yields CDR1 MDHEN and CDR2 SYDVKM. The CDR3 has 15 residues. The CDR3 DNA sequence: TGTGCCAGCACTCCCCCCGTAGAGCAAGCCTACGAGCAGTACTTC. Amino acid sequence: CASTPPVEQAYEQYF.

The chain has TRBV19 and TRBJ2-1; D may match TRBD1 or TRBD2 (5 bases each). V dropped 6 bases and J dropped 0 bases, with 12 bases sitting between them. Germline lookup yields CDR1 LNHDA and CDR2 SQIVND (reference sequence). The CDR3 is 15 amino acids. This CDR3 reads CASRSGTYSYNEQFF. The CDR3 DNA follows: TGTGCCAGTAGATCCGGGACGTACTCCTACAATGAGCAGTTCTTC.

The rearrangement joins TRBV29-1 to TRBJ1-1, with TRBD1 matching 7 bases. This CDR3 spans 14 amino acids. J gave up 0 bases and V 7 bases, and 8 bases lay outside the gene matches. Germline CDR1 reads SQVTM; CDR2 reads ANQGSEA. The CDR3 spells CSAMIGGLNTEAFF. The CDR3 DNA follows: TGCAGCGCGATGATAGGGGGCTTGAACACTGAAGCTTTCTTT.